The 23 T cell receptor beta chains reported below all come from one sample, sequenced in a study of blood T cells in healthy people across ages. Sample-barcoded 5' priming and a J-beta primer mix drove a second PCR of roughly 6 to 12 cycles. TCRdb reanalysed the 5' RACE reads using MiXCR and keeps one entry per CDR3 protein. The sample carries around 800,000 distinct CDR3 sequences, 35% to 50% recorded once. Material for sequencing was blood. These receptors came from a man older than 75 in good health.

V is TRBV20-1 and J is TRBJ2-1; no firm D call. V lost 0 bases and J 5 bases, leaving 14 bases between the germline ends. This CDR3 has 15 amino acids. The V gene's germline CDR1 is DFQATT and CDR2 SNEGSKA (reference sequence). CDR3 sequence reads: CSARDPAVAHNEQFF. Here the CDR3 DNA reads TGCAGTGCTAGAGATCCCGCAGTTGCCCACAATGAGCAGTTCTTC.

This clonotype was detected a few times. The V call is TRBV12-3 or TRBV12-4, the J call TRBJ1-5; perhaps TRBD1 as D (5 bases). The CDR3 sequence is 15 residues long. V lost 0 bases and J lost 5, with 11 bases in between. The CDR3 DNA is TGTGCCAGCAGTTTAGCGTCGGGGGGAGATCAGCCCCAGCATTTT. It translates to CASSLASGGDQPQHF.

This clonotype was found once. The chain joins TRBV30 to TRBJ1-5; the D is unclear. Germline V lookup: CDR1 GTSNPN, CDR2 SVGIG (reference sequence). Trimming took off 4 bases at V and 5 bases at J, with 9 bases between the two ends. The CDR3 contains 12 residues. The chain's CDR3 is CAWNRADQPQHF. The CDR3 DNA reads TGTGCCTGGAACCGGGCGGATCAGCCCCAGCATTTT.

This clonotype occurred once. V gene TRBV11-2 combines with J gene TRBJ2-1; D is unresolved. This CDR3 contains 14 residues. Germline loops: CDR1 SGHAT, CDR2 FQNNGV. V shed 5 bases and J shed 7 bases, with 15 bases lying between them. The chain's CDR3 is CASSPSVGGNEQFF. CDR3 bases: TGTGCCAGCAGCCCCTCCGTAGGCGGTAATGAGCAGTTCTTC.

With regard to this clonotype: One base away lies a much larger clone, so this may be a sequencing read error. The genes are TRBV6-5 and TRBJ2-5, with 13 bases that match TRBD2. V lost 6 bases to trimming and J lost 11 bases; unmatched junction nucleotides: 12. Germline CDR1 is MNHEY and CDR2 is SVGAGI. The CDR3 spans 15 residues. The DNA for the CDR3 is TGTGCCAGCAGCCGAGGACTAGCGGGGGTCAATGAGCAGTACTTC. This encodes CASSRGLAGVNEQYF.

This clonotype appeared a few times. The rearrangement uses TRBV14 and TRBJ2-1, with D possibly matching TRBD2 (6 bases). Per germline, CDR1 SGHDN and CDR2 FVKESK. V was trimmed by 2 bases and J by 10 bases, leaving 12 bases between them. The CDR3 extends over 13 amino acids. In nucleotides, the CDR3 is TGTGCCAGCAGCCAAAAGCCGCTAGCGGAGCAGTTCTTC. Its protein product is CASSQKPLAEQFF. The entire variable domain, with the rest obtained from reference TRBV14 and TRBJ2-1, is as follows: EAGVTQFPSHSVIEKGQTVTLRCDPISGHDNLYWYRRVMGKEIKFLLHFVKESKQDESGMPNNRFLAERTGGTYSTLKVQPAELEDSGVYFCASSQKPLAEQFFGPGTRLTVL.

The chain couples TRBV20-1 to TRBJ2-7; 7 bases match TRBD2. Trimming at V came to 6 bases and at J to 7 bases, leaving 15 bases not matched to a gene. The CDR3 consists of 14 residues. Per germline, CDR1 DFQATT and CDR2 SNEGSKA (reference sequence). The CDR3 coding sequence is TGCAGTGCCCCTGCCGGGACTACCCTTCAAGAGCAGTACTTC. This gives the protein CSAPAGTTLQEQYF.

This clonotype appeared a few times. As DNA, the CDR3 is TGTGCCAGCAGCCACGGAGCGGGAATGGGAGATACGCAGTATTTT. This codes for CASSHGAGMGDTQYF. J is TRBJ2-3 and V is TRBV7-2, with 7 bases lining up with TRBD2. Germline V gives CDR1 SGHTA, CDR2 FQGNSA. V lost 5 bases and J lost 5; bases outside the gene matches: 10. The CDR3 length is 15 residues.

This clonotype was seen a few times. The CDR3 here is CASSSSSGSGNEQFF. CDR3 in DNA: TGTGCCAGCAGCTCCTCTAGCGGGAGTGGAAATGAGCAGTTCTTC. The chain couples TRBV11-2 to TRBJ2-1, with 10 bases fitting TRBD2. The CDR3 totals 15 residues. The V segment lost 4 bases and the J segment 7 bases; nucleotides outside the gene matches: 7. CDR1 is SGHAT, CDR2 FQNNGV, per germline.

The rearrangement links TRBV7-9 to TRBJ2-4; D remains unclear. The J call is in doubt because the DNA end fits TRBJ2-7 better. The CDR3 sequence is 14 residues long. Germline V gene data show CDR1 as SEHNR and CDR2 as FQNEAQ (reference sequence). The CDR3, as DNA: TGTGCCAGCAGCTTAATGGGCGGCTCCTACGAGCAGTACTTC. As protein: CASSLMGGSYEQYF.

The sample holds one count of this clonotype. The chain carries TRBV20-1 and TRBJ2-4; 13 nucleotides line up with TRBD2. CDR1 and CDR2 from the germline V gene are DFQATT and SNEGSKA (reference sequence). The CDR3 runs to 16 residues. With 6 bases clipped from V and 0 bases from J, the junction kept 5 bases outside the gene matches. The CDR3 spells CSARGLAGLAKNIQYF. Written as DNA, the CDR3 is TGCAGTGCCCGGGGACTAGCGGGATTAGCCAAAAACATTCAGTACTTC.

On this clonotype itself: A much bigger clone sits one base away, suggesting this may be a read error. The chain recombines TRBV12-3 or TRBV12-4 with TRBJ2-4; D gene uncertain. TRBJ2-7 matches the DNA end more closely, so the J call is doubtful. This CDR3 has 11 residues. The CDR3 protein is CASSANHEQYF. The CDR3, as DNA: TGTGCCAGCAGCGCTAACCACGAGCAGTACTTC.

The chain carries TRBV20-1 and TRBJ2-4; tentative D call: TRBD1 (6 bases). The DNA end lines up better with TRBJ2-7; the J call may be wrong. From germline, CDR1 is DFQATT and CDR2 SNEGSKA (reference sequence). The CDR3 is 16 residues long. CDR3 in amino acids: CSARDPRPDSAYEQYF. CDR3 coding DNA: TGCAGTGCTAGAGACCCCAGACCGGACAGCGCCTACGAGCAGTACTTC.

On this clonotype: One junction end disagrees with the germline gene, perhaps due to a read error. J is TRBJ1-2 and V is TRBV18; D perhaps matches TRBD1 (6 bases). The CDR3 consists of 13 residues. CDR1 is KGHSH and CDR2 is LQKENI in the germline V gene. CDR3 sequence: CTSSPEGQSGYTF. DNA of the CDR3: TGTACCAGCTCACCGGAGGGACAAAGTGGCTACACCTTC.

This clonotype was counted only a few times. The rearrangement joins TRBV9 to TRBJ2-1; 8 bases line up with TRBD1. This CDR3 has 15 amino acids. The trim removed 4 bases at V and 4 bases at J, leaving 7 bases unmatched. CDR1 is SGDLS, CDR2 YYNGEE, per germline. The CDR3 DNA sequence: TGTGCCAGCAGCAAGACAGGGGATGAATACAATGAGCAGTTCTTC. This gives the protein CASSKTGDEYNEQFF.

This clonotype was seen only a few times. The rearrangement uses TRBV7-3 and TRBJ2-1; D possibly corresponds to TRBD2 (6 bases). The CDR3 totals 16 residues. Trimming stripped 0 bases from V and 2 bases from J, with 11 bases between. CDR1 and CDR2 (germline): SGHTA, FQGTGA. This CDR3 reads CASSLTSGNAYNEQFF. CDR3 in DNA: TGTGCCAGCAGCTTAACTAGCGGCAACGCCTACAATGAGCAGTTCTTC.

The chain employs TRBV28 and TRBJ2-1; the match to TRBD2 covers 11 bases. Unmatched junction bases numbered 5, after V lost 6 bases and J lost 4 bases. Looked up from germline, CDR1 is MDHEN and CDR2 is SYDVKM. The CDR3 length is 15 residues. DNA for the CDR3: TGTGCCAGCAGCGAAACTAGCGGGGGATACAATGAGCAGTTCTTC. Translation: CASSETSGGYNEQFF.

This clonotype was detected only a few times. The chain recombines TRBV27 with TRBJ2-7; no reliable D call. Trimming removed 4 bases from V and 7 bases from J, with 8 bases in between. The CDR3 runs to 11 residues. Per the germline V gene, CDR1 is MNHEY and CDR2 is SMNVEV (reference sequence). CDR3 in amino acids: CASSSFGEQYF. In DNA, the CDR3 is TGTGCCAGCAGTTCTTTTGGGGAGCAGTACTTC.

Note on this clonotype: Given a much more abundant clone one base away, this may be a read error. The chain uses TRBV5-1 and TRBJ2-1; no reliable D call. This CDR3 is built from 17 residues. Germline V CDR1 and CDR2: SGHRS, YFSETQ. The CDR3 coding sequence is TGCGCCTGCAGCTTGGCCGTGCAGCTGAACTCCTACAATGAGCAGTTCTTC. Its protein product is CACSLAVQLNSYNEQFF. Full variable domain (missing parts from reference TRBV5-1 and TRBJ2-1): KAGVTQTPRYLIKTRGQQVTLSCSPISGHRSVSWYQQTPGQGLQFLFEYFSETQRNKGNFPGRFSGRQFSNSRSEMNVSTLELGDSALYLCACSLAVQLNSYNEQFFGPGTRLTVL.

This chain connects TRBV15 to TRBJ2-1; TRBD1 is a possible D gene (5 bases). Trimming pared 0 bases from V and 9 bases from J, leaving 12 bases between. Germline loops: CDR1 LNHNV, CDR2 YYDKDF (reference sequence). This CDR3 region has 14 residues. This chain's CDR3 is CATSRDRGAIEQFF. The CDR3 nucleotides read TGTGCCACCAGCAGAGATCGTGGGGCTATTGAGCAGTTCTTC.

This clonotype was seen a handful of times. The genes are TRBV15 and TRBJ1-3; D gene unclear. The CDR3 contains 16 residues. V gave up 1 base and J gave up 2 bases, with 12 bases separating them. The germline V gene has CDR1 LNHNV and CDR2 YYDKDF (reference sequence). The CDR3 nucleotides are TGTGCCACCAGCAGAGTTCCCCAGGCAACTGGAAACACCATATATTTT. Encoded protein: CATSRVPQATGNTIYF.

This clonotype was counted many times. The CDR3, as DNA: TGCGCCAGCAGCCAAGATAGGGGTGAGCATGAGACCCAGTACTTC. Translated, it gives CASSQDRGEHETQYF. The gene calls are TRBV4-3 and TRBJ2-5; tentatively, D is TRBD1 (5 bases). This CDR3 region has 15 residues. Germline V CDR1 and CDR2: LGHNA, YSLEER. Between the trimmed V and J ends, which lost 0 bases and 5 bases, there was a span of 13 bases.

With respect to this clonotype: A much larger clone lies a single base off, so this may be a read error. This chain joins TRBV12-3 or TRBV12-4 and TRBJ2-1, with 9 bases aligning to TRBD1. This CDR3 contains 15 residues. CDR3 amino acids: CAGSLDRGEGNEQFF. The CDR3 DNA follows: TGTGCCGGCAGTTTAGACAGGGGGGAGGGGAATGAGCAGTTCTTC.